A selection of T cell receptor beta chains follows, all from one sample in a study of shared clonotypes between healthy human individuals. The method was immunoSEQ multiplex PCR; TCRdb's version includes in-frame clones alone and lacks a portion of them. Of a few million clones listed, around 95% are singletons. The sequencing sample was made of naive CD8+ T cells from PBMCs. These receptors all stem from a man younger than 35 in good health. Some clones in this sample may be carry-over from other donors' samples. CDR3s leave out the opening cysteine and the closing phenylalanine or tryptophan. Size tells how often a clone was seen (once, few, many) or the class of an expanded clone, and some rows leave it out.

len	abundance	v_gene	j_gene	CDR3aa
11	-	TRBV9	TRBJ1-5	ASKQKSNQPQH
12	-	TRBV25-1	TRBJ2-1	ASSDASAGGEQF
14	-	TRBV21-1	TRBJ2-5	ASSKAHRRVVGTQY
11	-	TRBV28	TRBJ2-7	ASLRQYSYEQY
15	-	TRBV11-2	TRBJ1-3	ASSLGQGALSGNTIY
10	-	TRBV5-4	TRBJ1-1	ASSLVSSEAF
12	-	TRBV15	TRBJ2-7	ATSRDRGGHEQY
13	-	TRBV4-1	TRBJ2-7	ASSPGQGFSYEQY
11	-	TRBV7-9	TRBJ1-5	ASSDLLGQPQH
14	-	TRBV4-1	TRBJ2-7	ASSQDLGQGAEEQY
11	-	TRBV27	TRBJ2-7	ASSFSRTYEQY
11	-	TRBV9	TRBJ1-5	ASSVGSNQPQH
14	-	TRBV27	TRBJ1-3	ASSFGGQGSGNTIY
13	-	TRBV28	TRBJ1-2	ASRPLPDREYGYT
13	-	TRBV7-9	TRBJ2-2	ASSPLAGGHGELF
14	-	TRBV10-1	TRBJ1-1	ASSELTAGLIIPAF
11	once	TRBV29-1	TRBJ1-3	SVEGGSGNTIY
13	-	TRBV11-2	TRBJ2-7	ASSLDLWSSYEQY
17	-	TRBV5-1	TRBJ2-3	ASSLTQTSGRASTDTQY
11	-	TRBV11-2	TRBJ1-1	ASSPGPYTEAF
13	-	TRBV28	TRBJ2-7	ASSLFLGERGEQY
13	-	TRBV7-9	TRBJ2-5	ASSPLAGGRETQY
12	-	TRBV28	TRBJ1-2	ASSFRRRREGYT
14	-	TRBV30	TRBJ1-5	AWSRKDRDSNQPQH
16	-	TRBV11-2	TRBJ1-2	ASSTYLGEGPQGYGYT
12	-	TRBV7-6	TRBJ2-7	ASGDGPYSYEQY
14	-	TRBV4-3	TRBJ2-1	ASSQDRASAGHEQF
17	-	TRBV7-6	TRBJ2-2	ASSFSLSVWRGNTGELF
15	-	TRBV5-3	TRBJ2-2	ARSLVLSGPNTGELF
12	-	TRBV6-5	TRBJ2-7	ASSLSGQGGEQY
16	-	TRBV4-1	TRBJ2-2	ASSQGLAGGPGTGELF
9	-	TRBV11-2	TRBJ2-1	ASSLTSGEF
11	-	TRBV28	TRBJ2-7	ASSLSGGYEQY
14	once	TRBV10-3	TRBJ2-3	AISESSEVGGDTQY
12	-	TRBV4-3	TRBJ2-5	ASSQDRGPGAQY
12	-	TRBV5-6	TRBJ1-5	ASSLAQGNQPQH
12	-	TRBV27	TRBJ1-1	ASSLRAWNTEAF
12	few	TRBV6-1	TRBJ1-1	ASSVAGRNTEAF
14	-	TRBV21-1	TRBJ1-2	ASSKMTGGAGYGYT
11	-	TRBV5-4	TRBJ2-5	ASGVADQETQY
14	-	TRBV4-1	TRBJ1-1	ASSQESGTPGTEAF
15	-	TRBV9	TRBJ2-1	ASSIDLTGASYNEQF